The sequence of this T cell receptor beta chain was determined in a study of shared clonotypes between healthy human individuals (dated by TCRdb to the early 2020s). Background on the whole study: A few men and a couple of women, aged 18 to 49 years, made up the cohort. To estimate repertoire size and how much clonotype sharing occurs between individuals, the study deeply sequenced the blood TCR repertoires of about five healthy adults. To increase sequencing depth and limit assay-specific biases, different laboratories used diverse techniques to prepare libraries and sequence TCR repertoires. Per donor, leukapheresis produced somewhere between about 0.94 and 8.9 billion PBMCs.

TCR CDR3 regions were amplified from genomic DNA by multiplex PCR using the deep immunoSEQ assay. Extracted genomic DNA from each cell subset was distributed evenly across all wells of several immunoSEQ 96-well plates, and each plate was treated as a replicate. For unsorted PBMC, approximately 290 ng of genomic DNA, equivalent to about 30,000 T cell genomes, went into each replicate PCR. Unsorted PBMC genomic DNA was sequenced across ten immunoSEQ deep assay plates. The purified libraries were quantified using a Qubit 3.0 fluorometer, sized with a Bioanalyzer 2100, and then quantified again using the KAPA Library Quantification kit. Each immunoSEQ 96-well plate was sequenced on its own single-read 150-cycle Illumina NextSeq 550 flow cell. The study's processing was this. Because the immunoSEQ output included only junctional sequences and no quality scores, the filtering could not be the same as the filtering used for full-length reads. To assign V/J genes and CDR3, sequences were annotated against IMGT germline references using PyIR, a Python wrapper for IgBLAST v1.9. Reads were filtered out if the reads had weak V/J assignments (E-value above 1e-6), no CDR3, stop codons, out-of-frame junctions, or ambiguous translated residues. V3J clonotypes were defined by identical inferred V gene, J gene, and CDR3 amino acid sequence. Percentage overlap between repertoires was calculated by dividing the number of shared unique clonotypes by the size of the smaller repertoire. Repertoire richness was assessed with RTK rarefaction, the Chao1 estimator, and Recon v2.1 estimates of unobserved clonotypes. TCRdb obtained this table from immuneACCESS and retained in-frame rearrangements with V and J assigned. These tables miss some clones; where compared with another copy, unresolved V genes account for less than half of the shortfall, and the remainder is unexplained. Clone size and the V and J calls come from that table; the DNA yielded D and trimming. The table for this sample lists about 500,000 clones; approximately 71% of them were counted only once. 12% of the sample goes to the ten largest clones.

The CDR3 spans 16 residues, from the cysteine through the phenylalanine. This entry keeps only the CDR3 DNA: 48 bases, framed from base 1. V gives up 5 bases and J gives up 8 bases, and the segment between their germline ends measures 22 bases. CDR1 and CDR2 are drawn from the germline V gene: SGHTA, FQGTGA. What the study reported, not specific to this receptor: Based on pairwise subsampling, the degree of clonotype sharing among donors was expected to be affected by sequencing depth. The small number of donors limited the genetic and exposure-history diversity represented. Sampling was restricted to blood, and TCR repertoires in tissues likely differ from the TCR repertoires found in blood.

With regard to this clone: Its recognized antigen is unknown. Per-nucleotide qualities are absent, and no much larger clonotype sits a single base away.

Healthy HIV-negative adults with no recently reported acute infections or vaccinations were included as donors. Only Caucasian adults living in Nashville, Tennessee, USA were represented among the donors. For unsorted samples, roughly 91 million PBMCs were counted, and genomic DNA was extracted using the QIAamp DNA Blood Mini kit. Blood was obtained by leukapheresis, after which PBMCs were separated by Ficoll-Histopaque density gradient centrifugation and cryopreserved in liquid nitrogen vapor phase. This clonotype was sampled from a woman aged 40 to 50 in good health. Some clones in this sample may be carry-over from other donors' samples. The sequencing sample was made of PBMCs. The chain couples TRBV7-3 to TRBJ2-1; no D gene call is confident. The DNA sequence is TGTGCCAGCAGCCCTTCACGCGTGATAGGCTTCGATGAGCAGTTCTTC. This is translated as CASSPSRVIGFDEQFF.